Below are 27 T cell receptor beta chains sequenced from a single sample in a study of cytomegalovirus exposure and HLA in healthy donors. Generated by immunoSEQ multiplex PCR, the TCRdb table keeps only in-frame clones and is missing some. The sample shows about 88,000 clones, around 96% of them seen only once. The sequenced sample consisted of PBMCs. The source is a man aged 18-30 years in good health and CMV-seronegative.

The chain joins TRBV29-1 to TRBJ2-5; 8 nucleotides match TRBD2. With 7 bases clipped from V and 4 bases from J, the junction kept 8 bases outside the gene matches. This CDR3 is built from 13 residues. Germline CDR1 is SQVTM and CDR2 is ANQGSEA. The CDR3 loop reads CSARGGRGETQYF. In nucleotides, the CDR3 is TGCAGCGCCCGCGGGGGGCGAGGAGAGACCCAGTACTTC.

The chain uses TRBV7-8 and TRBJ2-7; 10 bases are shared with TRBD1. Trimming took 6 bases from V and 3 from J; bases not matched to a gene: 11. The CDR3 covers 16 residues. Germline V gene data show CDR1 as SGHVS and CDR2 as FQNEAQ. This CDR3 is CASRLTPGQGGYEQYV. The CDR3 DNA is TGTGCCAGCAGGTTAACCCCCGGACAGGGGGGCTACGAGCAGTACGTC.

The V and J genes are TRBV2 and TRBJ1-5; D is perhaps TRBD1 (6 bases). CDR1 is SNHLY and CDR2 is FYNNEI in the germline V gene. V was cut by 4 bases and J by 0 bases, with 16 bases left in between. The CDR3 spans 17 residues. The CDR3 bases are TGTGCCAGCAGTGGGGCAGGGGCTTACCATAGCAATCAGCCCCAGCATTTT. As protein: CASSGAGAYHSNQPQHF.

The chain recombines TRBV18 with TRBJ1-1; 8 nucleotides agree with TRBD1. CDR3 size: 13 residues. Germline V gene data show CDR1 as KGHSH and CDR2 as LQKENI. J was trimmed by 11 bases and V by 3 bases; bases with no gene match: 8. The CDR3 DNA reads TGTGCCAGCTCACCCGGACAGGGAGGGATCGCTTTCTTT. It codes for CASSPGQGGIAFF. The whole variable domain, remainder taken from reference TRBV18 and TRBJ1-1, is NAGVMQNPRHLVRRRGQEARLRCSPMKGHSHVYWYRQLPEEGLKFMVYLQKENIIDESGMPKERFSAEFPKEGPSILRIQQVVRGDSAAYFCASSPGQGGIAFFGQGTRLTVV.

The genes are TRBV10-3 and TRBJ2-7; D is possibly TRBD1 (5 bases). The V and J ends lost 3 bases and 5 bases respectively, with 11 bases between them. Germline CDR1 reads ENHRY; CDR2 reads SYGVKD. This CDR3 has 13 amino acids. The CDR3 loop is CAISDRVADEQYV. The CDR3 DNA follows: TGTGCCATCAGTGACAGGGTGGCTGACGAGCAGTACGTC.

The CDR3: CASRPDGAAQYF. The CDR3 DNA reads TGTGCCAGCCGCCCGGATGGGGCAGCCCAGTACTTC. The V and J genes are TRBV28 and TRBJ2-5; the D gene is possibly TRBD1 (5 bases). This CDR3 comprises 12 residues. The V and J ends lost 8 bases and 9 bases respectively, with 16 bases between them. Looked up from germline, CDR1 is MDHEN and CDR2 is SYDVKM.

The gene calls are TRBV2 and TRBJ2-7; a weak D match, TRBD1 (6 bases). Trimming stripped 2 bases from V and 0 bases from J, with 11 bases between. Germline lookup yields CDR1 SNHLY and CDR2 FYNNEI. The CDR3 runs 15 residues. As DNA, the CDR3 is TGTGCCAGCAGTGAAACAGGGTTAAGCTCCTACGAGCAGTACGTC. Amino acid sequence: CASSETGLSSYEQYV.

This rearrangement joins TRBV25-1 to TRBJ1-2; 8 bases line up with TRBD1. The CDR3 contains 16 residues. From germline, CDR1 is MGHDK and CDR2 SYGVNS. J gave up 4 bases and V 0 bases, and 7 bases lay outside the gene matches. CDR3 DNA sequence: TGTGCCAGCAGTGAATATGGGGCAGGGGGCGGCTATGGCTACACCTTC. Residues: CASSEYGAGGGYGYTF.

The chain combines TRBV16 with TRBJ2-3; 7 bases align to TRBD1. CDR1 KGHSY and CDR2 FQNENV come from the germline V gene. The J segment lost 2 bases and the V segment lost 5 bases, leaving 7 bases of the junction unmatched. This CDR3 has 15 amino acids. CDR3 sequence: CASSENRGPTDTQYF. CDR3 DNA: TGTGCCAGCAGCGAAAACAGGGGCCCCACAGATACGCAGTATTTT.

The chain couples TRBV19 to TRBJ2-1; D gene ambiguous. Germline lookup yields CDR1 LNHDA and CDR2 SQIVND (reference sequence). The CDR3 is made up of 13 amino acids. V was pared by 0 bases and J by 3 bases, with 3 bases between. The CDR3 here is CASSIDSYNEQFF. The CDR3 nucleotides are TGTGCCAGTAGTATAGACAGCTACAATGAGCAGTTCTTC.

The genes are TRBV19 and TRBJ2-5, with TRBD1 matching 9 bases. The CDR3 length is 17 residues. Germline lookup yields CDR1 LNHDA and CDR2 SQIVND (reference sequence). V lost 4 bases and J lost 5; bases outside the gene matches: 14. This chain's CDR3 is CASSSRDRVRRGETQYF. CDR3 nucleotides: TGTGCCAGTAGTAGCCGGGACAGGGTGAGGCGTGGGGAGACCCAGTACTTC.

The rearrangement links TRBV5-6 to TRBJ1-2; no clear D. CDR1 and CDR2 (germline): SGHDT, YYEEEE. This CDR3 comprises 14 residues. Between the trimmed V and J ends, which lost 4 bases and 2 bases, there was a span of 12 bases. CDR3 protein: CASSTAGVNYGYTF. In nucleotides, the CDR3 is TGTGCCAGCAGCACGGCGGGAGTGAACTATGGCTACACCTTC.

The genes are TRBV9 and TRBJ2-7; no clear D. The CDR3 is made up of 14 amino acids. The germline V gene has CDR1 SGDLS and CDR2 YYNGEE. V shed 0 bases and J shed 8 bases, with 15 bases lying between them. CDR3 region: CASSVDGLTEKQYF. In DNA form, the CDR3 reads TGTGCCAGCAGCGTAGATGGGCTCACCGAAAAGCAGTACTTC. Full variable domain (outside the CDR3, taken from reference TRBV9 and TRBJ2-7): DSGVTQTPKHLITATGQRVTLRCSPRSGDLSVYWYQQSLDQGLQFLIQYYNGEERAKGNILERFSAQQFPDLHSELNLSSLELGDSALYFCASSVDGLTEKQYFGPGTRLTVT.

The chain carries TRBV9 and TRBJ2-3, with D possibly matching TRBD2 (6 bases). CDR1 SGDLS and CDR2 YYNGEE come from the germline V gene. Trimming removed 0 bases from V and 0 bases from J, with 14 bases in between. The CDR3 runs to 17 residues. For the CDR3, the DNA is TGTGCCAGCAGCGTAGGCGGGGAAAAGACTAGCACAGATACGCAGTATTTT. Translating gives CASSVGGEKTSTDTQYF.

CDR3 region: CASSIKRDRGDEKLFF. DNA of the CDR3: TGTGCCAGTAGTATTAAACGAGACAGGGGGGATGAAAAACTGTTTTTT. The chain employs TRBV19 and TRBJ1-4; 9 bases are a match to TRBD1. Looked up from germline, CDR1 is LNHDA and CDR2 is SQIVND (reference sequence). Trimming at V came to 3 bases and at J to 6 bases, leaving 8 bases not matched to a gene. The CDR3 is 16 residues long.

This clone was counted only a few times. CDR3 DNA sequence: TGTGCCAGCAGTTACCAGGGTCGGGAGCCCCAGCATTTT. The encoded protein is CASSYQGREPQHF. The rearrangement joins TRBV6-5 to TRBJ1-5; maybe TRBD1 (5 bases). Germline V lookup: CDR1 MNHEY, CDR2 SVGAGI. The CDR3 consists of 13 residues. V was clipped by 2 bases and J by 8 bases, with 10 bases between them.

The V gene is TRBV2, the J gene TRBJ2-2, with 7 bases fitting TRBD2. CDR1 and CDR2 (germline): SNHLY, FYNNEI. The J segment lost 4 bases and the V segment lost 0 bases, leaving 5 bases of the junction unmatched. This CDR3 spans 16 amino acids. CDR3 loop: CASSEARTRSTGELFF. The CDR3 DNA is TGTGCCAGCAGTGAAGCTCGGACTAGATCCACCGGGGAGCTGTTTTTT.

The V and J genes are TRBV7-9 and TRBJ2-3; 7 bases match TRBD2. This CDR3 is 14 amino acids long. CDR1 SEHNR and CDR2 FQNEAQ come from the germline V gene (reference sequence). V was pared by 8 bases and J by 5 bases, with 10 bases of the junction left unmatched. In nucleotides, the CDR3 is TGTGCCAGCGATGGGGAGGGCCTGGGAGATACGCAGTATTTT. This encodes CASDGEGLGDTQYF.

CDR3 sequence: CAISGPRLAGAADTQYF. The CDR3 nucleotides are TGTGCCATCAGTGGTCCCCGACTAGCGGGAGCAGCAGATACGCAGTATTTT. The chain uses TRBV10-3 and TRBJ2-3; 12 nucleotides align to TRBD2. This CDR3 has 17 residues. Germline loops: CDR1 ENHRY, CDR2 SYGVKD. Trimming took 4 bases from V and 4 from J; bases not matched to a gene: 9.

This clone was seen only once. The chain recombines TRBV19 with TRBJ2-1, with TRBD1 matching 10 bases. This CDR3 has 15 amino acids. Germline CDR1 LNHDA, CDR2 SQIVND (reference sequence). After removal of 5 bases from V and 5 bases from J, the junction contained 6 bases not matched to a gene. In DNA, the CDR3 is TGTGCCAGTAGTTTTCCCGGGACAGGGGACAATGAGCAGTTCTTC. Translating it yields CASSFPGTGDNEQFF.

The chain couples TRBV5-1 to TRBJ1-4; a possible D gene is TRBD1 (6 bases). CDR1 and CDR2 (germline): SGHRS, YFSETQ. This CDR3 comprises 15 residues. V lost 1 base and J 4 bases, leaving 11 bases between the germline ends. CDR3 loop: CASSLSTGNNEKLFF. The CDR3 nucleotides are TGCGCCAGCAGCTTGAGTACAGGGAATAATGAAAAACTGTTTTTT.

The chain couples TRBV6-1 to TRBJ2-1; 9 positions match TRBD2. Trimming removed 5 bases from V and 10 bases from J; junction bases left unmatched: 9. The length of the CDR3 is 14 residues. In germline, CDR1 is MNHNS, CDR2 SASEGT. CDR3 DNA: TGTGCCAGCAGTAGGGAGCGGGAGGTAGGCGAGCAGTTCTTC. It encodes CASSREREVGEQFF.

V gene TRBV19 combines with J gene TRBJ1-2; 8 nucleotides agree with TRBD1. Germline-derived CDR1 and CDR2 are LNHDA and SQIVND (reference sequence). This CDR3 is 13 amino acids long. Trimming took 6 bases from V and 4 from J; bases not matched to a gene: 4. The CDR3 protein is CASSPGQGYGYTF. CDR3 DNA sequence: TGTGCCAGTAGCCCCGGACAGGGCTATGGCTACACCTTC.

The V and J genes are TRBV19 and TRBJ2-7; 7 bases match TRBD2. Trimming at V came to 5 bases and at J to 6 bases, leaving 7 bases not matched to a gene. In germline, CDR1 is LNHDA, CDR2 SQIVND (reference sequence). This CDR3 comprises 13 residues. The CDR3 DNA is TGTGCCAGTAGTCCGCGGGAGACTACCGAGCAGTACTTC. The encoded protein is CASSPRETTEQYF.

This chain joins TRBV27 and TRBJ2-3, with TRBD2 matching over 11 bases. With V trimmed by 3 bases and J by 4 bases, 6 bases remained unmatched. Germline V gene sequence: CDR1 MNHEY, CDR2 SMNVEV (reference sequence). This CDR3 region has 16 residues. This CDR3 reads CASSFSGRALSDTQYF. In DNA, the CDR3 is TGTGCCAGCAGTTTTAGCGGGAGGGCATTATCAGATACGCAGTATTTT.

This chain joins TRBV4-1 and TRBJ1-4; TRBD1 might be the D (6 bases). The CDR3 is 17 amino acids. Germline loops: CDR1 MGHRA, CDR2 YSYEKL. V dropped 1 base and J dropped 2 bases, with 14 bases sitting between them. CDR3 sequence: CASSQAAGAGTNEKLFF. DNA for the CDR3: TGCGCCAGCAGCCAAGCAGCAGGGGCGGGTACTAATGAAAAACTGTTTTTT.

The chain links TRBV28 to TRBJ1-2, with 10 bases that match TRBD1. V gave up 5 bases and J gave up 4 bases; unmatched junction bases: 7. The CDR3 contains 15 residues. Germline loops: CDR1 MDHEN, CDR2 SYDVKM. In DNA form, the CDR3 reads TGTGCCAGCAGTCCTCCGGGACAGGGGCGCTATGGCTACACCTTC. Translation: CASSPPGQGRYGYTF.